This T cell receptor (beta chain) stems from a study of T cell repertoires in cytomegalovirus infection. Overall study: Recently identified HLA-C-restricted CMV epitopes were among the peptides used. Both CMV infection and a matching HLA type were indicated by public TCR beta signatures. Study-level points and caveats: Summed public TCR beta family frequency identified CMV carriers bearing the relevant HLA. Predominance within the ex vivo response was attributable to HLA-C-restricted CMV-specific TCR beta clonotypes.

TCRdb fed the reads into MiXCR, producing one record per CDR3 protein. The table records tens of thousands of distinct CDR3 sequences, 15% to 25% of them present only once. This clonotype has a handful of counts. Its antigen is as yet unknown. The CDR3 is 13 amino acids. Trimming took 6 bases from V and 2 from J, leaving 10 bases between them. Germline V gives CDR1 LNHDA, CDR2 SQIVND (reference sequence). Sequencing was performed on CD8+ T cells from cultured PBMCs, taken from culture after CMV antigen stimulation. The chain links TRBV19 to TRBJ1-1; D gene unclear. The TCR comes from a human donor in good health (CMV status not recorded). Some clones in this sample may be carry-over from other donors' samples. As DNA, the CDR3 is TGTGCCAGTAGGACTCACGTCAACACTGAAGCTTTCTTT. Its translation: CASRTHVNTEAFF.